The next 20 T cell receptor beta chains were all read from a single sample in a study of cytomegalovirus exposure and HLA in healthy donors. The PCR made use of 60 Vbeta and 13 Jbeta primers. This table comes from immunoSEQ multiplex PCR, and its TCRdb copy is limited to in-frame clones, with some not included. The repertoire holds 150,000 or so clones, about 8.9% seen once, with 1.8% in the top ten. The specimen was PBMCs. These receptors originate from a man aged 50-60 years in good health and CMV-seronegative.

The chain has TRBV6-5 and TRBJ2-7, with 11 bases matching TRBD2. CDR1 and CDR2 (germline): MNHEY, SVGAGI. V was clipped by 6 bases and J by 3 bases; unmatched bases: 7. This CDR3 contains 15 residues. This CDR3 reads CASSPRTSGFYEQYF. CDR3 coding DNA: TGTGCCAGCAGCCCAAGGACTAGCGGGTTCTACGAGCAGTACTTC.

This clone was seen repeatedly, ten times or more. V gene TRBV29-1 combines with J gene TRBJ1-1, with D perhaps matching TRBD1 (5 bases). V dropped 7 bases and J dropped 1 base, with 19 bases sitting between them. CDR1 is SQVTM, CDR2 ANQGSEA, per germline. The CDR3 sequence is 15 residues long. CDR3 coding DNA: TGCAGCGCCTCCCGGGGGTCGAACTCGAACACTGAAGCTTTCTTT. Translating gives CSASRGSNSNTEAFF.

This rearrangement joins TRBV5-5 to TRBJ1-5, with 9 bases matching TRBD1. J was trimmed by 10 bases and V by 0 bases; bases with no gene match: 8. CDR1 and CDR2 (germline): SGHKS, YYEKEE (reference sequence). The CDR3 contains 15 residues. The CDR3 here is CASSLGKVQGAPQHF. CDR3 nucleotides: TGTGCCAGCAGCTTGGGAAAAGTACAGGGGGCTCCCCAGCATTTT.

This clone was counted only a few times. The chain joins TRBV11-3 to TRBJ2-3; 10 positions match TRBD2. This CDR3 has 15 residues. Germline CDR1 is SGHNT and CDR2 is YENEEA. With V trimmed by 5 bases and J by 2 bases, 4 bases remained unmatched. The CDR3 loop is CASSRLAGATDTQYF. The DNA for the CDR3 is TGTGCCAGCAGCAGGCTAGCGGGAGCCACAGATACGCAGTATTTT.

This clone was counted only a few times. V usage is TRBV29-1 and J usage is TRBJ2-2; TRBD1 agrees at 9 bases. Losses at the gene ends were 7 bases for V and 6 bases for J; bases not matched to a gene: 3. Germline values: CDR1 SQVTM, CDR2 ANQGSEA. This CDR3 has 12 amino acids. The CDR3 nucleotides are TGCAGCGGCAGACAGGGGGCCGGGGAGCTGTTTTTT. This encodes CSGRQGAGELFF.

This clone was observed a few times. Other DNA sequences of this sample code for an identical CDR3. This chain connects TRBV29-1 to TRBJ1-3; weak D call: TRBD1 (5 bases). The germline V and J ends were trimmed by 4 bases and 0 bases, with 7 bases remaining between them. Germline assignment: CDR1 SQVTM and CDR2 ANQGSEA. The CDR3 is 13 amino acids. CDR3 DNA sequence: TGCAGCGTTGGTGGACACTCTGGAAACACCATATATTTT. Its protein is CSVGGHSGNTIYF. Using reference TRBV29-1 and TRBJ1-3 for the parts outside the CDR3, the full variable domain is SAVISQKPSRDICQRGTSLTIQCQVDSQVTMMFWYRQQPGQSLTLIATANQGSEATYESGFVIDKFPISRPNLTFSTLTVSNMSPEDSSIYLCSVGGHSGNTIYFGEGSWLTVV.

This clone was counted a few times. The chain joins TRBV10-2 to TRBJ2-5, with 14 bases matching TRBD2. Germline CDR1 reads WSHSY; CDR2 reads SAAADI. J gave up 4 bases and V 6 bases, and 4 bases lay outside the gene matches. The CDR3 extends over 15 amino acids. CDR3 protein: CASRSGTSGRETQYF. Here the CDR3 DNA reads TGCGCCAGCAGATCCGGGACTAGCGGGAGAGAGACCCAGTACTTC.

The gene calls are TRBV4-2 and TRBJ2-7; 9 nucleotides align to TRBD2. The J segment lost 2 bases and the V segment lost 0 bases, leaving 14 bases of the junction unmatched. CDR1 and CDR2 from the germline V gene are LGHNA and YNFKEQ. This CDR3 is built from 19 residues. In DNA, the CDR3 is TGTGCCAGCAGCCAAGATATACCCTTGAGACTAGCGGAGGCCTACGAGCAGTACTTC. Its translation: CASSQDIPLRLAEAYEQYF.

This clone occurred a few times. The chain recombines TRBV28 with TRBJ2-1; the D gene is possibly TRBD2 (6 bases). The CDR3 is 16 residues long. Germline V gives CDR1 MDHEN, CDR2 SYDVKM. The V end was cut by 5 bases, the J end by 3 bases, with 17 bases between. The CDR3 here is CASSPRGGPNYNEQFF. CDR3 DNA sequence: TGTGCCAGCAGTCCGAGAGGAGGGCCTAACTACAATGAGCAGTTCTTC.

The chain joins TRBV7-3 to TRBJ2-1; 9 bases align to TRBD1. The CDR3 has 15 amino acids. V was pared by 2 bases and J by 5 bases, with 4 bases of the junction left unmatched. Germline CDR1 SGHTA, CDR2 FQGTGA. The CDR3 DNA reads as TGTGCCAGCAGCTTATGGGGACAGGGTAACAATGAGCAGTTCTTC. Translating it yields CASSLWGQGNNEQFF.

The chain combines TRBV28 with TRBJ2-2, with no clear D. There are 12 residues in the CDR3. Germline loops: CDR1 MDHEN, CDR2 SYDVKM. The germline V and J ends were trimmed by 8 bases and 4 bases, with 8 bases remaining between them. The CDR3 protein is CASRSSTGELFF. The CDR3, as DNA: TGTGCCAGCCGGAGCAGCACCGGGGAGCTGTTTTTT.

This rearrangement joins TRBV5-6 to TRBJ2-1; 10 bases agree with TRBD2. The CDR3 is made up of 17 amino acids. In germline, CDR1 is SGHDT, CDR2 YYEEEE. Germline trimming cut 0 bases from V and 4 bases from J; bases unmatched to any gene: 7. As DNA, the CDR3 is TGTGCCAGCAGCTTGGTAGGACTAGCGGACTTTTACAATGAGCAGTTCTTC. Amino acid sequence: CASSLVGLADFYNEQFF.

This clone was recorded a few times. This chain links TRBV5-4 with TRBJ2-2; tentatively, D is TRBD1 (5 bases). Germline CDR1 is SGHNT and CDR2 is YYREEE (reference sequence). The CDR3 sequence is 16 residues long. Between the trimmed V and J ends, which lost 0 bases and 1 base, there was a span of 10 bases. In nucleotides, the CDR3 is TGTGCCAGCAGCTTGGCCACAGGAAGGAACACCGGGGAGCTGTTTTTT. Protein product: CASSLATGRNTGELFF.

The chain joins TRBV4-2 to TRBJ2-3; a weak D match, TRBD2 (5 bases). Germline V gene data show CDR1 as LGHNA and CDR2 as YNFKEQ. CDR3 length equals 14 residues. V was cut by 3 bases and J by 2 bases, with 9 bases left in between. CDR3 nucleotide sequence: TGTGCCAGCAGCCAGGAGCGGTCCACAGATACGCAGTATTTT. It encodes CASSQERSTDTQYF.

This clone is a singleton in its sample. This chain connects TRBV28 to TRBJ2-5; D unclear. Germline lookup yields CDR1 MDHEN and CDR2 SYDVKM. This CDR3 comprises 11 residues. V was trimmed by 3 bases and J by 11 bases, leaving 10 bases between them. CDR3 loop: CASSLRRSQYF. The CDR3 nucleotides read TGTGCCAGCAGTTTGAGGCGTTCGCAGTACTTC.

The rearrangement joins TRBV10-2 to TRBJ1-1, with D possibly matching TRBD1 (5 bases). Per the germline V gene, CDR1 is WSHSY and CDR2 is SAAADI. The V and J ends lost 8 bases and 3 bases respectively, with 13 bases between them. CDR3 length: 13 residues. CDR3 amino acids: CASGIDSDTEAFF. In DNA form, the CDR3 reads TGCGCCAGCGGGATCGACAGCGACACTGAAGCTTTCTTT.

V usage is TRBV6-4 and J usage is TRBJ2-3; tentative D call: TRBD2 (5 bases). The CDR3 has 15 amino acids. Germline V gene sequence: CDR1 MRHNA, CDR2 SNTAGT. V was trimmed by 3 bases and J by 6 bases, leaving 16 bases between them. The CDR3 protein is CASSDSGLGTDTQYF. The DNA for the CDR3 is TGTGCCAGCAGTGATTCGGGGTTAGGTACGGATACGCAGTATTTT.

This clone has only a few counts. The rearrangement uses TRBV9 and TRBJ2-3; D is unclear. The CDR3 loop spans 15 amino acids. The germline V gene encodes CDR1 SGDLS and CDR2 YYNGEE. Between the trimmed V and J ends, which lost 6 bases and 0 bases, there was a span of 14 bases. The CDR3 nucleotides read TGTGCCAGCACCACAAACCCGACTAGCACAGATACGCAGTATTTT. Translated, it gives CASTTNPTSTDTQYF.

The genes are TRBV19 and TRBJ2-7; D gene ambiguous. Germline V lookup: CDR1 LNHDA, CDR2 SQIVND (reference sequence). Trimming stripped 5 bases from V and 0 bases from J, with 11 bases between. The CDR3 is made up of 14 amino acids. CDR3 amino acids: CASSRGGNSYEQYF. The CDR3 DNA is TGTGCCAGTAGTCGAGGTGGTAACTCCTACGAGCAGTACTTC.

This clone has more than one count but fewer than ten. This sequence joins TRBV19 and TRBJ1-1; 9 bases align to TRBD1. Losses at the gene ends were 10 bases for V and 3 bases for J; bases not matched to a gene: 18. The germline CDR1 and CDR2 sequences are LNHDA and SQIVND (reference sequence). This CDR3 has 17 amino acids. CDR3 nucleotides: TGTGCCACCACACAGGGTGCGGGACAGGGTCAACACACTGAAGCTTTCTTT. Translated, it gives CATTQGAGQGQHTEAFF.